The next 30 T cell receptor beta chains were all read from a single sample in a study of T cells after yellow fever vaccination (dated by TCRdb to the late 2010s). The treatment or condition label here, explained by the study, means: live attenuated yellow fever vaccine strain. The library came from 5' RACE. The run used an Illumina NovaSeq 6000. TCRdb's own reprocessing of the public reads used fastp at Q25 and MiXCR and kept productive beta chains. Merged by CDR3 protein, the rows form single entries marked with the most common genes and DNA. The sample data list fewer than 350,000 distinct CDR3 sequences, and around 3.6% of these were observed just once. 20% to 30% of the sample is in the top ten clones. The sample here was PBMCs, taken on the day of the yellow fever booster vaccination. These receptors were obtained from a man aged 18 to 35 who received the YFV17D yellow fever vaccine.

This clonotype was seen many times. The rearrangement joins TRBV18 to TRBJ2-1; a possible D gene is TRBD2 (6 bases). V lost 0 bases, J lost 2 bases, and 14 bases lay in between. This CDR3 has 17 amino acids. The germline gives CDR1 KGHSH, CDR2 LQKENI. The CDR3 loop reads CASSPPGGPPTYNEQFF. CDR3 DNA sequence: TGTGCCAGCTCACCACCGGGAGGACCTCCTACCTACAATGAGCAGTTCTTC.

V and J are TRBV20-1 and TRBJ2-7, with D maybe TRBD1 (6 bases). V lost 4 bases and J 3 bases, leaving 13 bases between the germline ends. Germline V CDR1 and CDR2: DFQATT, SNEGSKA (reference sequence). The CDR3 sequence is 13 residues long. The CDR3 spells CSATQTGGYEQYV. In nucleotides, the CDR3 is TGCAGTGCTACACAGACAGGAGGCTACGAGCAGTACGTC.

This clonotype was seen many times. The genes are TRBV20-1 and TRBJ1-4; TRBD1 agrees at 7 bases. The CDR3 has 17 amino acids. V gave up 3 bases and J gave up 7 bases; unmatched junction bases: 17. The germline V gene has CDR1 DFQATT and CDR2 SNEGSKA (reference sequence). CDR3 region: CSASTFKSGGSREKLFF. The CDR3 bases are TGCAGTGCTAGTACCTTTAAGTCAGGGGGATCCCGTGAAAAACTGTTTTTT.

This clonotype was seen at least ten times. The CDR3 spells CASSQDRGNEKLFF. The CDR3 DNA reads TGTGCCAGCTCACAAGACAGGGGGAATGAAAAACTGTTTTTT. The chain carries TRBV18 and TRBJ1-4; the match to TRBD1 covers 9 bases. The V segment lost 4 bases and the J segment 5 bases; nucleotides outside the gene matches: 2. The CDR3 runs 14 residues. Germline values: CDR1 KGHSH, CDR2 LQKENI.

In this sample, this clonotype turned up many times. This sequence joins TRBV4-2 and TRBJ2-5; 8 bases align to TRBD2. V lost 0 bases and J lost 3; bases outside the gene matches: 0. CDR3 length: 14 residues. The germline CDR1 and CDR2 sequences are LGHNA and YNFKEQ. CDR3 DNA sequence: TGTGCCAGCAGCCAAGAACTAGCGGAAGAGACCCAGTACTTC. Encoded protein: CASSQELAEETQYF.

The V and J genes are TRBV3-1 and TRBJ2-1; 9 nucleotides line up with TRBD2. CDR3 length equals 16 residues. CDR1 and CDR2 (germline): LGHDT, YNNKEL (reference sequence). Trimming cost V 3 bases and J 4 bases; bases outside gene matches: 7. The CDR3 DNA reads TGTGCCAGCAGCCAGTACGCGGGGGGGGCATACAATGAGCAGTTCTTC. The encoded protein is CASSQYAGGAYNEQFF.

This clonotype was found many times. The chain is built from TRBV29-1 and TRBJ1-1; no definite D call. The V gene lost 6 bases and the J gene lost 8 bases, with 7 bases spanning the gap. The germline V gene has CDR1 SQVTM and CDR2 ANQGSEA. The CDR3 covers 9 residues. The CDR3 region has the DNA TGCAGCGTCGACCGGGAAGCTTTCTTT. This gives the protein CSVDREAFF.

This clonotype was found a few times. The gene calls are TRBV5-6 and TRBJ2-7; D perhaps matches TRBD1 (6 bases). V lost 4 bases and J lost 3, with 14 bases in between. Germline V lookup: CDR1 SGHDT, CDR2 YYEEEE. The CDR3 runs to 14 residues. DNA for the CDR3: TGTGCCAGCAGCCCCGACAGGTTAGACTACGAGCAGTACTTC. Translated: CASSPDRLDYEQYF.

For the CDR3, the DNA is TGTGCCAGCAGCTCCCGGACAGGGTTTCAACAGACCCAGTACTTC. Protein: CASSSRTGFQQTQYF. The V and J genes are TRBV7-2 and TRBJ2-5; 8 bases agree with TRBD1. CDR1 SGHTA and CDR2 FQGNSA come from the germline V gene. This CDR3 comprises 15 residues. Germline trimming cut 4 bases from V and 6 bases from J; bases unmatched to any gene: 10.

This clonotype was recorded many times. CDR3 residues: CSARDGSQETQYF. CDR3 nucleotides: TGCAGTGCTAGGGACGGGAGTCAAGAGACCCAGTACTTC. The V gene is TRBV20-1, the J gene TRBJ2-5; tentative D call: TRBD2 (6 bases). The CDR3 is 13 amino acids. The germline V gene has CDR1 DFQATT and CDR2 SNEGSKA (reference sequence). V shed 3 bases and J shed 2 bases, with 10 bases lying between them.

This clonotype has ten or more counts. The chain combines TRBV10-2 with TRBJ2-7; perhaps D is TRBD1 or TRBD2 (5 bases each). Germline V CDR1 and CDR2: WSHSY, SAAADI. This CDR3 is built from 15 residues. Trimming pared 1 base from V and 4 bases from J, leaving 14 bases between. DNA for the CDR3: TGCGCCAGCAGTGAGTATGGGGACCGGGCTTACGAGCAGTACGTC. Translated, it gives CASSEYGDRAYEQYV.

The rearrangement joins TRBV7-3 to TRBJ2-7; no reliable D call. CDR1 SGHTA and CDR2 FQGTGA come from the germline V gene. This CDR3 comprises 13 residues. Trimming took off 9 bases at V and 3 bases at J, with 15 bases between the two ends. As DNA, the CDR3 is TGTGCCAGAGGCGATTGGCGCTACTACGAGCAGTACGTC. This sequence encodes CARGDWRYYEQYV.

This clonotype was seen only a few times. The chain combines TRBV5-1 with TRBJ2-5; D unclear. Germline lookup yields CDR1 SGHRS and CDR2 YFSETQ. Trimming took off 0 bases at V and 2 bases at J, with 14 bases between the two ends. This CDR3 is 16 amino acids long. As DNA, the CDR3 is TGCGCCAGCAGCTTGGGTTTATCAAACAGACAAGAGACCCAGTACTTC. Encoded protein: CASSLGLSNRQETQYF.

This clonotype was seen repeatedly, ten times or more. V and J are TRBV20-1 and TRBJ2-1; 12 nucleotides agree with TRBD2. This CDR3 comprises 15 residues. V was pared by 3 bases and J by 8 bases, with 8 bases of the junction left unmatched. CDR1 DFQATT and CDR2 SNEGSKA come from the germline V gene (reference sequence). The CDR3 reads CSASGSSGGADEQFF. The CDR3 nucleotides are TGCAGTGCTAGCGGCTCTAGCGGGGGGGCTGATGAGCAGTTCTTC.

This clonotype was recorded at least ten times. The CDR3 sequence: CSVSGLSYEQYF. The CDR3 nucleotides are TGCAGCGTTTCCGGGCTCTCCTACGAGCAGTACTTC. The chain links TRBV29-1 to TRBJ2-7, with D hard to call. CDR3 length: 12 amino acids. Germline V gene data show CDR1 as SQVTM and CDR2 as ANQGSEA. Trimming removed 5 bases from V and 0 bases from J, with 8 bases in between.

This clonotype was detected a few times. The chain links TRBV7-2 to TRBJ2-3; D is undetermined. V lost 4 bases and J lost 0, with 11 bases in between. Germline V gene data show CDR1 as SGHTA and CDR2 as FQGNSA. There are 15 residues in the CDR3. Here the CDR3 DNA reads TGTGCCAGCAGCTCAAGGTCGGTTAGCACAGATACGCAGTATTTT. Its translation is CASSSRSVSTDTQYF. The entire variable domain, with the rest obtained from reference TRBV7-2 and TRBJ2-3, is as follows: GAGVSQSPSNKVTEKGKDVELRCDPISGHTALYWYRQSLGQGLEFLIYFQGNSAPDKSGLPSDRFSAERTGGSVSTLTIQRTQQEDSAVYLCASSSRSVSTDTQYFGPGTRLTVL.

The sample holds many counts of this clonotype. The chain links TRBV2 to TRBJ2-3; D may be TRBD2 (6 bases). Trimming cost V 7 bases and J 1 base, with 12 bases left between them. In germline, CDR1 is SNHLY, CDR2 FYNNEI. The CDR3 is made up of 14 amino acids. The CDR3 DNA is TGTGCCAGCAATGGAGCGGGCCGCACAGATACGCAGTATTTT. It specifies CASNGAGRTDTQYF.

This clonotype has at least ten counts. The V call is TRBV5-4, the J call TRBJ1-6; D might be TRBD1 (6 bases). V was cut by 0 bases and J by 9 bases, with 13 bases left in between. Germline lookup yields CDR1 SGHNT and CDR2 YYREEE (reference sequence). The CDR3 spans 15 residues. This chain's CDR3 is CASSLAGDGISPLHF. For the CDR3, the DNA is TGTGCCAGCAGCTTGGCAGGGGACGGGATTTCACCCCTCCACTTT. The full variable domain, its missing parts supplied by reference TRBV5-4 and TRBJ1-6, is ETGVTQSPTHLIKTRGQQVTLRCSSQSGHNTVSWYQQALGQGPQFIFQYYREEENGRGNFPPRFSGLQFPNYSSELNVNALELDDSALYLCASSLAGDGISPLHFGNGTRLTVT.

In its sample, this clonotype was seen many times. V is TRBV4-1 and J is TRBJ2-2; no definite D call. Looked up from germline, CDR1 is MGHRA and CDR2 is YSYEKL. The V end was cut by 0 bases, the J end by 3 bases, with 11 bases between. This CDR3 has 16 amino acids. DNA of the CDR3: TGCGCCAGCAGCCAAGATATGAGCGTACACACCGGGGAGCTGTTTTTT. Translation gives CASSQDMSVHTGELFF.

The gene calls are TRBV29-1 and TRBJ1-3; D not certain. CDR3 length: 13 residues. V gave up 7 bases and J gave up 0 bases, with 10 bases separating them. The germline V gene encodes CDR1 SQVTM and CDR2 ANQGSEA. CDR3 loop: CSAGSNSGNTIYF. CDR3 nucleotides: TGCAGCGCTGGGTCCAACTCTGGAAACACCATATATTTT.

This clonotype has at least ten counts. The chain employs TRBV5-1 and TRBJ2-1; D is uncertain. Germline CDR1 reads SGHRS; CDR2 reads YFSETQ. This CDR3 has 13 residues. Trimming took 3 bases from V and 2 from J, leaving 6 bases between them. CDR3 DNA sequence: TGCGCCAGCAGCTCGACCACCTACAATGAGCAGTTCTTC. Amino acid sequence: CASSSTTYNEQFF.

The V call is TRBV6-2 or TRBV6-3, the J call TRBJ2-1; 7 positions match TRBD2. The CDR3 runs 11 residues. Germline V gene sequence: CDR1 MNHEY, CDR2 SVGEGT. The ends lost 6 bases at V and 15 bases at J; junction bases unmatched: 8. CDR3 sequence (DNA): TGTGCCAGCAGGGCCGGACTAGACCCGTTCTTC. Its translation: CASRAGLDPFF.

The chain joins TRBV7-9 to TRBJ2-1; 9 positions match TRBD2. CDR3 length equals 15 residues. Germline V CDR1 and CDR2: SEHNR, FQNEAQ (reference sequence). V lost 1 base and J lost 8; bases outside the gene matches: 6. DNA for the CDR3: TGTGCCAGCAGCTTAGTAGGGGGACTAGCTCATGAGCAGTTCTTC. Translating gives CASSLVGGLAHEQFF.

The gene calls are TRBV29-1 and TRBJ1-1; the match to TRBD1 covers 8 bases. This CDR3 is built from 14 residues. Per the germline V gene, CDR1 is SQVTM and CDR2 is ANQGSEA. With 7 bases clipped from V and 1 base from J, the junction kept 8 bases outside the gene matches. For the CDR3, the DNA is TGCAGCGCCTCCGTGACAGGGGCGAACACTGAAGCTTTCTTT. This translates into CSASVTGANTEAFF.

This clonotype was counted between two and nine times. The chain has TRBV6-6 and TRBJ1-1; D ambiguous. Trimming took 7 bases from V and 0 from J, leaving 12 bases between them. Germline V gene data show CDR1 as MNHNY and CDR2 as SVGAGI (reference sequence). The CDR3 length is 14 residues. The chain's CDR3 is CASKWTSMNTEAFF. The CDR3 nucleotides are TGTGCCAGCAAATGGACCTCTATGAACACTGAAGCTTTCTTT.

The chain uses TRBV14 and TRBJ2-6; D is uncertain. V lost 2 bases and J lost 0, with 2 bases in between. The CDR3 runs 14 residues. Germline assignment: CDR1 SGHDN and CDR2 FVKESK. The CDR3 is CASSQFSGANVLTF. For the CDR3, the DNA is TGTGCCAGCAGCCAATTCTCTGGGGCCAACGTCCTGACTTTC.

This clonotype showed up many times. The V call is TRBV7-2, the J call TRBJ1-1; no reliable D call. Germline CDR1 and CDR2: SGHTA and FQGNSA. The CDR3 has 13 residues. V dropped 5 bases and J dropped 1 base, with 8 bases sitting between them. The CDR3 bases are TGTGCCAGCAGCCGGGCGGGGAACACTGAAGCTTTCTTT. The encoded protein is CASSRAGNTEAFF.

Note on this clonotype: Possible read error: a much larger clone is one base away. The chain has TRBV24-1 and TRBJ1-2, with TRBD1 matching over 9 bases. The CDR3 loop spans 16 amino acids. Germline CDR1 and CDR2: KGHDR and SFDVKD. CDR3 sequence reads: CATSVHRGRSFYRYTF. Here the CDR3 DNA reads TGTGCCACCAGTGTCCACAGGGGGCGAAGCTTCTATCGCTACACCTTC.

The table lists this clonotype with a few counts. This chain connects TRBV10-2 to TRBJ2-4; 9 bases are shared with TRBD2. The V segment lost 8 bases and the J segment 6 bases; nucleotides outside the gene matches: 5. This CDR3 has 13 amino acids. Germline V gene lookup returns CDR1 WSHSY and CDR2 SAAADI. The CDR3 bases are TGCGCCAGCGCGAGTAGCGGGGGAAACATTCAGTACTTC. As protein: CASASSGGNIQYF.

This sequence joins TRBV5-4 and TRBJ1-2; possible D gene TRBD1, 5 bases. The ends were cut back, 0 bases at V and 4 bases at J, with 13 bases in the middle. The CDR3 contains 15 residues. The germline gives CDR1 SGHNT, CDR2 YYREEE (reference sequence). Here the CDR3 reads CASSLAGGGTYGYTF. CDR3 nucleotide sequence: TGTGCCAGCAGCTTGGCCGGGGGGGGGACCTATGGCTACACCTTC.